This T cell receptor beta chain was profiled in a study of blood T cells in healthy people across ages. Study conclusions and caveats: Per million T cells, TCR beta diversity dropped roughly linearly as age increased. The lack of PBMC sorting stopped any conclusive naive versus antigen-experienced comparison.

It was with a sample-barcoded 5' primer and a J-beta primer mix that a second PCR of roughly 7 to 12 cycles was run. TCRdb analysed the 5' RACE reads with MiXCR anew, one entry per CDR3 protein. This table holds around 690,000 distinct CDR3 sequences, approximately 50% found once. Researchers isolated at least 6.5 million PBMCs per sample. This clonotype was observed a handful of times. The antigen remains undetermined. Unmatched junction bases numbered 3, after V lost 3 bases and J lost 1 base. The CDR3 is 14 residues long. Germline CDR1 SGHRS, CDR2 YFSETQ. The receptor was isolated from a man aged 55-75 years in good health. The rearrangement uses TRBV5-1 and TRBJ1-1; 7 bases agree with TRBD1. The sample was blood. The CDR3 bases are TGCGCCAGCAGCTATTACAGGGGGAACACTGAAGCTTTCTTT. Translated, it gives CASSYYRGNTEAFF. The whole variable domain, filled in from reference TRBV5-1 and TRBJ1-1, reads KAGVTQTPRYLIKTRGQQVTLSCSPISGHRSVSWYQQTPGQGLQFLFEYFSETQRNKGNFPGRFSGRQFSNSRSEMNVSTLELGDSALYLCASSYYRGNTEAFFGQGTRLTVV.